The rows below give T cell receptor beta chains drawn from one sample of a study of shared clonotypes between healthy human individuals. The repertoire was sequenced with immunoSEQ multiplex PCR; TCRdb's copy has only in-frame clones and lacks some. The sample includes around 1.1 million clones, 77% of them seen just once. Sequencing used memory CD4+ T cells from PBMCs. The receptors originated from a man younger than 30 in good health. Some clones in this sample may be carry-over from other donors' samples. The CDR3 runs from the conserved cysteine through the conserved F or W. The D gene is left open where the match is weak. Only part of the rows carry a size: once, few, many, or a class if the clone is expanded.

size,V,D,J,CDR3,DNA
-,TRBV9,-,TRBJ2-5,CASSPRALRAQETQYF,TGTGCCAGCAGCCCCCGGGCCCTGCGGGCTCAAGAGACCCAGTACTTC
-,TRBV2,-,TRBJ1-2,CASTPNLQARYGYTF,TGTGCCAGCACACCGAATTTGCAGGCCCGCTATGGCTACACCTTC
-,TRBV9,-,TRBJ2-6,CASARGGSGANVLTF,TGTGCCAGCGCCCGAGGGGGTTCTGGGGCCAACGTCCTGACTTTC
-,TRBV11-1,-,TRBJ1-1,CASSLGRGGDTEAFF,TGTGCCAGCAGCTTAGGGCGGGGAGGTGACACTGAAGCTTTCTTT
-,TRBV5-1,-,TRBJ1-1,CASSLKGTRETEAFF,TGCGCCAGCAGCTTGAAAGGGACCCGTGAGACTGAAGCTTTCTTT
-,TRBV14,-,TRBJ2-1,CASSQGYYNEQFF,TGTGCCAGCAGCCAAGGATACTACAATGAGCAGTTCTTC
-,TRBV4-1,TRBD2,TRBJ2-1,CASSQLTVAGGVGGEQFF,TGCGCCAGCAGCCAACTGACCGTAGCGGGCGGAGTGGGGGGTGAGCAGTTCTTC
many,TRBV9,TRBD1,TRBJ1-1,CASSTGVGNTEAFF,TGTGCCAGCAGCACAGGGGTGGGGAACACTGAAGCTTTCTTT
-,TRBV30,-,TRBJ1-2,CAGGQGNYGYTF,TGTGCCGGCGGGCAGGGCAACTATGGCTACACCTTC
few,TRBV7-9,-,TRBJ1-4,CASSSGSFWGEKLFF,TGTGCCAGCAGCTCCGGGTCGTTTTGGGGTGAAAAACTGTTTTTT
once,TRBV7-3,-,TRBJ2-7,CASSLPGYEQYF,TGTGCCAGCAGCTTGCCCGGCTACGAGCAGTACTTC
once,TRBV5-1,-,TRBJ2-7,CASRRGGTGDPYEQYF,TGCGCCAGCAGGAGGGGAGGAACAGGAGATCCCTACGAGCAGTACTTC
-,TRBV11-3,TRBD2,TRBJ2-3,CASSQGLASTDTQYF,TGTGCCAGCAGCCAAGGACTAGCCAGCACAGATACGCAGTATTTT
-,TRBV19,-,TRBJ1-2,CASTRGVGTNYGYTF,TGTGCCAGTACAAGGGGTGTGGGGACCAACTATGGCTACACCTTC
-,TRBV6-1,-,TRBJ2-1,CASSGTYKGNEQFF,TGTGCCAGCAGTGGGACTTATAAGGGCAATGAGCAGTTCTTC
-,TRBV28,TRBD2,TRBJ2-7,CASSLGAGGPAEQYF,TGTGCCAGCAGTCTAGGGGCGGGAGGGCCGGCCGAGCAGTACTTC
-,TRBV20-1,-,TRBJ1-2,CSARVGYGYTF,TGCAGTGCTAGAGTCGGCTATGGCTACACCTTC